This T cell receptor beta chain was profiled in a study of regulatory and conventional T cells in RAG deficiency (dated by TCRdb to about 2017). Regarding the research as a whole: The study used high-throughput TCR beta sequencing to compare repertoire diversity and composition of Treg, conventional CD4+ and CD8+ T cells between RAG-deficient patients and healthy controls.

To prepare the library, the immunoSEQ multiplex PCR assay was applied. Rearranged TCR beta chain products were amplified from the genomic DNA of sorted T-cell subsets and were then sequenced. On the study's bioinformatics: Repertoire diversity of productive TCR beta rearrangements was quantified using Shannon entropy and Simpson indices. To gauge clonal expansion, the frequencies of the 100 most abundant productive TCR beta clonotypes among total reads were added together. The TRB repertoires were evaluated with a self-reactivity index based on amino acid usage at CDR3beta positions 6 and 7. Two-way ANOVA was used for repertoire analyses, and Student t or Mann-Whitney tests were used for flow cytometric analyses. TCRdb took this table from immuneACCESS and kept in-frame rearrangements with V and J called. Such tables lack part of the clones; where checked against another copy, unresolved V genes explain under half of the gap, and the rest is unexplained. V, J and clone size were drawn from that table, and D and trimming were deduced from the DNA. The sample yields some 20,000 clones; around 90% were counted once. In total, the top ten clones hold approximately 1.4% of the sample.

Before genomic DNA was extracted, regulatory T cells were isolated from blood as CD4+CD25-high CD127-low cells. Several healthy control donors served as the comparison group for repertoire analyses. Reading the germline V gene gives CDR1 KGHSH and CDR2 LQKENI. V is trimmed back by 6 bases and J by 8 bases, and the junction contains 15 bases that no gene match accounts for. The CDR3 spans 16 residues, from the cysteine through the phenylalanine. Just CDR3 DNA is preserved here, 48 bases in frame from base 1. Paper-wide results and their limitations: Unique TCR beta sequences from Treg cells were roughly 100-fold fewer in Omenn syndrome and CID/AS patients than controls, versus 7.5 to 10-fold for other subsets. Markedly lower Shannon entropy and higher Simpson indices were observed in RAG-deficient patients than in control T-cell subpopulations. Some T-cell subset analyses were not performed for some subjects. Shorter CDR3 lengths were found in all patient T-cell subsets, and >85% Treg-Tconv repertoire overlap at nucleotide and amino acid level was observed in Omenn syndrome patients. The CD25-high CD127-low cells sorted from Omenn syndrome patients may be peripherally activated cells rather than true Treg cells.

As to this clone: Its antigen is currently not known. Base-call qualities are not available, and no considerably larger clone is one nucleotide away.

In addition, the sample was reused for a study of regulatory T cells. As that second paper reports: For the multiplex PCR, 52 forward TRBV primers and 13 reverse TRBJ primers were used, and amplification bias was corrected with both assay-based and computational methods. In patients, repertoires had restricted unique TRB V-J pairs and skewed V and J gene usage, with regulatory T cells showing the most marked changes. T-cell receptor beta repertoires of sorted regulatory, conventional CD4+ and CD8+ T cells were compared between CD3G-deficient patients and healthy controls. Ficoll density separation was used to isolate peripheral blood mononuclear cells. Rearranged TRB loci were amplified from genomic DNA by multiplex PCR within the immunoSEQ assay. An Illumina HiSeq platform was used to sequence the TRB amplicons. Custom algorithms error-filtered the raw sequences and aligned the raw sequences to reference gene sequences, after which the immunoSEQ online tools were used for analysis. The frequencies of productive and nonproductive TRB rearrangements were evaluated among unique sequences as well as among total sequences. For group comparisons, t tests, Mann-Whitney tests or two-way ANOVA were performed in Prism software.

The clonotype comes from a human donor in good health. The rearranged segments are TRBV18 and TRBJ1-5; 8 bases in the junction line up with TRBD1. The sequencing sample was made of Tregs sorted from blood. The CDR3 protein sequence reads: CASSSDRAAGSEPQHF. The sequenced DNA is TGTGCCAGCTCTTCGGACAGGGCGGCAGGGTCTGAGCCCCAGCATTTT.